This T cell receptor beta chain emerged from a study of T cell changes during pregnancy in multiple sclerosis. Repertoires were generated with immunoSEQ multiplex PCR, while TCRdb's copy carries only in-frame clones and drops some. The table has fewer than 80,000 clones, roughly 90% seen once. This CDR3 is built from 13 residues. V gave up 4 bases and J gave up 7 bases; unmatched junction bases: 9. Germline V CDR1 and CDR2: GTSNPN, SVGIG (reference sequence). The V call is TRBV30, the J call TRBJ1-1; 7 positions agree with TRBD1. The sequence was obtained from a female donor in good health, enrolled as a control in a pregnancy study. The specimen comprised CD4+ T cells from peripheral blood mononuclear cells, sampled in the third trimester of pregnancy. The CDR3 sequence: CAWMGQSRVEAFF. CDR3 nucleotide sequence: TGTGCCTGGATGGGACAGTCCAGAGTTGAAGCTTTCTTT.